The 22 T cell receptor beta chains below all came from one sample that was sequenced in a study of blood T cell repertoires in COVID-19. Profiling relied on immunoSEQ multiplex PCR, and the TCRdb table lists in-frame clones only, not all of them. The table has about 68,000 clones, roughly 89% seen once; the top ten hold roughly 8.2%. Sequenced: peripheral blood. These receptors all stem from a man aged 50 to 59 with active COVID-19.

CDR3 loop: CASSYGGITEAFF. The DNA of the CDR3 is TGTGCCAGCAGTTACGGTGGCATCACTGAAGCTTTCTTT. The J gene is TRBJ1-1, the V gene TRBV6-5; D uncertain. This CDR3 spans 13 amino acids. Germline CDR1 reads MNHEY; CDR2 reads SVGAGI. Trimming cost V 2 bases and J 4 bases, with 8 bases left between them.

The chain employs TRBV6-2 or TRBV6-3 and TRBJ1-5; D not certain. Looked up from germline, CDR1 is MNHEY and CDR2 is SVGEGT. This CDR3 has 13 amino acids. V was pared by 4 bases and J by 6 bases, with 10 bases between. The chain's CDR3 is CASSSGRGQPQHF. As DNA, the CDR3 is TGTGCCAGCAGTTCTGGACGGGGTCAGCCCCAGCATTTT.

J is TRBJ1-2 and V is TRBV19; D might be TRBD1 (5 bases). The V and J ends lost 3 bases and 3 bases respectively, with 8 bases between them. The length of the CDR3 is 13 residues. CDR1 and CDR2 from the germline V gene are LNHDA and SQIVND (reference sequence). The CDR3 protein is CASSITGYYGYTF. Here the CDR3 DNA reads TGTGCCAGTAGTATCACAGGCTACTATGGCTACACCTTC.

The chain links TRBV6-5 to TRBJ2-3; 15 bases agree with TRBD2. Trimming took 10 bases from V and 8 from J; bases not matched to a gene: 4. From germline, CDR1 is MNHEY and CDR2 SVGAGI. CDR3 length equals 13 residues. The CDR3 loop reads CATGTSGGTTQYF. In DNA, the CDR3 is TGTGCCACCGGGACTAGCGGGGGGACTACGCAGTATTTT.

The gene calls are TRBV2 and TRBJ1-5; possibly TRBD1 for D (5 bases). CDR1 SNHLY and CDR2 FYNNEI come from the germline V gene. Trimming stripped 6 bases from V and 2 bases from J, with 11 bases between. CDR3 length: 14 amino acids. In DNA form, the CDR3 reads TGTGCCAGCAGAGCGGGGGGAGGCAATCAGCCCCAGCATTTT. Its protein is CASRAGGGNQPQHF.

This clone was recorded once. The J gene is TRBJ2-7, the V gene TRBV9; 8 nucleotides align to TRBD1. The CDR3 spans 15 residues. With 0 bases clipped from V and 3 bases from J, the junction kept 5 bases outside the gene matches. The germline CDR1 and CDR2 sequences are SGDLS and YYNGEE. CDR3 amino acids: CASSVGAGGRYEQYF. The CDR3 nucleotides read TGTGCCAGCAGCGTAGGGGCAGGGGGCCGCTACGAGCAGTACTTC. Variable domain in full (rest from reference TRBV9 and TRBJ2-7): DSGVTQTPKHLITATGQRVTLRCSPRSGDLSVYWYQQSLDQGLQFLIQYYNGEERAKGNILERFSAQQFPDLHSELNLSSLELGDSALYFCASSVGAGGRYEQYFGPGTRLTVT.

The chain combines TRBV28 with TRBJ2-3; the D is unclear. This CDR3 is 13 amino acids long. Trimming pared 2 bases from V and 3 bases from J, leaving 6 bases between. Looked up from germline, CDR1 is MDHEN and CDR2 is SYDVKM. CDR3 DNA: TGTGCCAGCAGTTTAGTCTCGACAGATACGCAGTATTTT. Its translation is CASSLVSTDTQYF.

The gene calls are TRBV11-2 and TRBJ2-5; maybe TRBD1 (5 bases). V shed 6 bases and J shed 9 bases, with 17 bases lying between them. This CDR3 is 13 amino acids long. The germline V gene has CDR1 SGHAT and CDR2 FQNNGV. The CDR3 sequence is CASSEQKGMSQYF. The CDR3, as DNA: TGTGCCAGCAGTGAACAAAAGGGGATGTCCCAGTACTTC.

The chain has TRBV27 and TRBJ2-2, with TRBD1 identical over 8 bases. CDR3 length equals 13 residues. V shed 8 bases and J 7 bases; nucleotides not matched to a gene: 6. Germline V lookup: CDR1 MNHEY, CDR2 SMNVEV (reference sequence). CDR3 sequence reads: CASGAGGIGELFF. The CDR3 DNA sequence: TGTGCCAGCGGGGCAGGGGGCATCGGGGAGCTGTTTTTT.

This chain joins TRBV15 and TRBJ2-1, with 9 nucleotides matching TRBD1. The CDR3 loop spans 16 amino acids. The trim removed 1 base at V and 6 bases at J, leaving 7 bases unmatched. Germline V gene sequence: CDR1 LNHNV, CDR2 YYDKDF (reference sequence). CDR3 residues: CATSRARWTGVNEQFF. The DNA of the CDR3 is TGTGCCACCAGCAGAGCACGCTGGACAGGGGTCAATGAGCAGTTCTTC.

The rearrangement joins TRBV30 to TRBJ1-2; unclear D gene. This CDR3 comprises 16 residues. Germline V gene sequence: CDR1 GTSNPN, CDR2 SVGIG (reference sequence). With 0 bases removed from V and 5 bases from J, the gap between germline ends came to 19 bases. The DNA of the CDR3 is TGTGCCTGGAGTGTAATAGAGGGCCCGAGTTTATATGGCTACACCTTC. Amino acid sequence: CAWSVIEGPSLYGYTF.

V usage is TRBV18 and J usage is TRBJ2-3; 7 nucleotides line up with TRBD2. Germline V gene lookup returns CDR1 KGHSH and CDR2 LQKENI. V shed 4 bases and J 3 bases; nucleotides not matched to a gene: 7. This CDR3 contains 15 residues. The CDR3 sequence: CASSRSTSETDTQYF. The DNA for the CDR3 is TGTGCCAGCTCACGGTCTACTAGCGAAACAGATACGCAGTATTTT. The whole variable domain, remainder taken from reference TRBV18 and TRBJ2-3, is NAGVMQNPRHLVRRRGQEARLRCSPMKGHSHVYWYRQLPEEGLKFMVYLQKENIIDESGMPKERFSAEFPKEGPSILRIQQVVRGDSAAYFCASSRSTSETDTQYFGPGTRLTVL.

This clone was detected only once. The chain joins TRBV6-1 to TRBJ1-2; 8 bases agree with TRBD1. J was trimmed by 8 bases and V by 2 bases; bases with no gene match: 10. The CDR3 is 15 residues long. In germline, CDR1 is MNHNS, CDR2 SASEGT. The CDR3 nucleotides read TGTGCCAGCAGTGAAAGGGCCAGCACAGGGGGAGGCTACACCTTC. This sequence encodes CASSERASTGGGYTF.

This chain joins TRBV19 and TRBJ2-6, with D uncertain. Germline V CDR1 and CDR2: LNHDA, SQIVND (reference sequence). V lost 11 bases and J 0 bases, leaving 5 bases between the germline ends. The CDR3 sequence is 12 residues long. Here the CDR3 reads CAGPSGANVLTF. DNA of the CDR3: TGTGCCGGGCCCTCTGGGGCCAACGTCCTGACTTTC. Full variable domain (outside the CDR3, taken from reference TRBV19 and TRBJ2-6): DGGITQSPKYLFRKEGQNVTLSCEQNLNHDAMYWYRQDPGQGLRLIYYSQIVNDFQKGDIAEGYSVSREKKESFPLTVTSAQKNPTAFYLCAGPSGANVLTFGAGSRLTVL.

This clone has a single count. The chain has TRBV19 and TRBJ1-1; TRBD1 is a possible D gene (5 bases). Trimming took off 5 bases at V and 5 bases at J, with 9 bases between the two ends. The CDR3 totals 12 residues. Germline V CDR1 and CDR2: LNHDA, SQIVND (reference sequence). CDR3 sequence reads: CASSHRGTEAFF. Written as DNA, the CDR3 is TGTGCCAGTAGTCATCGGGGGACTGAAGCTTTCTTT.

This clone has just a few counts. The chain's CDR3 is CASSLDRGLQPQHF. The CDR3 nucleotides read TGCGCCAGCAGCCTGGACAGGGGGCTTCAGCCCCAGCATTTT. The chain has TRBV4-1 and TRBJ1-5; TRBD1 matches 11 bases. The length of the CDR3 is 14 residues. V was pared by 4 bases and J by 6 bases, with 2 bases of the junction left unmatched. Germline lookup yields CDR1 MGHRA and CDR2 YSYEKL.

Here the CDR3 DNA reads TGTGCCAGCAGCGTGAAAGGGGGCGCGGACACCGGGGAGCTGTTTTTT. Protein product: CASSVKGGADTGELFF. This sequence joins TRBV9 and TRBJ2-2, with 7 nucleotides matching TRBD1. Trimming at V came to 2 bases and at J to 3 bases, leaving 7 bases not matched to a gene. Germline values: CDR1 SGDLS, CDR2 YYNGEE. This CDR3 spans 16 amino acids.

Concerning this clone itself: Because the CDR3's place on the DNA is in doubt, the DNA is left out and the CDR3 is given as listed by TCRdb. V is TRBV27 and J is TRBJ2-1; the D call TRBD2 from the table was never checked on the DNA. CDR1 MNHEY and CDR2 SMNVEV come from the germline V gene (reference sequence). With termini counted, the CDR3 has 18 amino acids. The chain's CDR3 is CASSFLAQASPSGSEQFF.

The rearrangement joins TRBV4-3 to TRBJ2-5; 9 positions agree with TRBD1. V lost 0 bases to trimming and J lost 5 bases; unmatched junction nucleotides: 10. CDR1 and CDR2 from the germline V gene are LGHNA and YSLEER. CDR3 length: 17 residues. CDR3 sequence: CASSQDPGTGPTETQYF. In DNA form, the CDR3 reads TGCGCCAGCAGCCAAGATCCCGGGACAGGGCCCACGGAGACCCAGTACTTC.

J is TRBJ2-7 and V is TRBV5-1; 9 bases are a match to TRBD1. The length of the CDR3 is 18 residues. The germline gives CDR1 SGHRS, CDR2 YFSETQ. Germline trimming cut 3 bases from V and 0 bases from J; bases unmatched to any gene: 13. In DNA, the CDR3 is TGCGCCAGCAGCTCCGAACCGGGACAGGGTTTCGGCTCCTACGAGCAGTACTTC. Protein sequence: CASSSEPGQGFGSYEQYF.

The rearrangement uses TRBV30 and TRBJ1-1; TRBD1 agrees at 9 bases. The CDR3 has 13 amino acids. J gave up 1 base and V 8 bases, and 5 bases lay outside the gene matches. Looked up from germline, CDR1 is GTSNPN and CDR2 is SVGIG (reference sequence). The CDR3 here is CAGTGFQNTEAFF. CDR3 nucleotide sequence: TGTGCCGGGACAGGGTTCCAGAACACTGAAGCTTTCTTT.

This chain connects TRBV9 to TRBJ1-2, with D maybe TRBD1 (6 bases). CDR1 is SGDLS, CDR2 YYNGEE, per germline. CDR3 length: 15 residues. With 1 base removed from V and 2 bases from J, the gap between germline ends came to 12 bases. The chain's CDR3 is CASSVTGTANYGYTF. CDR3 nucleotide sequence: TGTGCCAGCAGCGTAACAGGGACCGCCAACTATGGCTACACCTTC.